Listed below are T cell receptor beta chains from one sample, sequenced in a study of shared clonotypes between healthy human individuals. Clones were sequenced by immunoSEQ multiplex PCR, and TCRdb holds only the in-frame ones, with some missing. The data hold approximately 1,000,000 clones, with about 84% observed a single time. The specimen was memory CD4+ T cells from PBMCs. The receptors here all came from a man aged 18-30 years in good health. Some clones in this sample may be carry-over from other donors' samples. Both conserved end residues are part of each CDR3. The D gene is left open where the match is weak. Expanded clones get a size class; other rows say once, few or many, or leave the size out.

J	D	V	size	length	CDR3	DNA
TRBJ2-1	-	TRBV18	-	11	CASSELREQFF	TGTGCCAGCTCAGAGTTAAGGGAGCAGTTCTTC
TRBJ2-3	-	TRBV28	once	13	CASSHHLRDTQYF	TGTGCCAGCAGTCACCATTTGAGGGATACGCAGTATTTT
TRBJ2-7	TRBD1	TRBV7-2	-	14	CASSSWTGGGEQYF	TGTGCCAGCAGCTCATGGACAGGGGGCGGGGAGCAGTACTTC
TRBJ2-1	TRBD2	TRBV11-2	-	9	CAAGTRKFF	TGTGCCGCCGGGACTAGAAAGTTCTTC
TRBJ2-1	TRBD2	TRBV5-5	-	19	CASSLAGVVGTRIPNEQFF	TGTGCCAGCAGCTTGGCCGGCGTGGTAGGGACTAGGATCCCCAATGAGCAGTTCTTC
TRBJ2-7	-	TRBV25-1	-	11	CASSRGYEQYF	TGTGCCAGCTCCAGGGGCTACGAGCAGTACTTC
TRBJ2-7	TRBD1	TRBV29-1	-	13	CSVGGGQGYEQYF	TGCAGCGTTGGAGGGGGCCAGGGCTACGAGCAGTACTTC
TRBJ1-1	TRBD1	TRBV28	-	15	CASSLSQGANTEAFF	TGTGCCAGCAGTTTATCCCAGGGGGCGAACACTGAAGCTTTCTTT
TRBJ2-5	TRBD2	TRBV9	-	16	CASSVLSGLAEETQYF	TGTGCCAGCAGCGTACTATCGGGACTAGCGGAAGAGACCCAGTACTTC
TRBJ2-1	-	TRBV5-1	-	15	CATSEGTNEYNEQFF	TGCGCCACCTCTGAGGGCACGAACGAATACAATGAGCAGTTCTTC
TRBJ2-7	TRBD1	TRBV15	-	18	CATSRDRGQGTTSYEQYF	TGTGCCACCAGCAGAGATCGGGGACAGGGCACCACCTCCTACGAGCAGTACTTC
TRBJ1-2	TRBD1	TRBV9	-	17	CASSVATGGWVGSGYTF	TGTGCCAGCAGCGTAGCTACAGGGGGCTGGGTCGGGTCTGGCTACACCTTC
TRBJ2-1	-	TRBV29-1	-	16	CSVLGGASYSYNEQFF	TGCAGCGTTCTTGGGGGCGCTTCCTACTCCTACAATGAGCAGTTCTTC
TRBJ1-5	-	TRBV7-8	-	13	CASSLGSYLPQHF	TGTGCCAGCAGCTTGGGTTCATATCTACCCCAGCATTTT
TRBJ2-7	-	TRBV5-1	-	15	CASSLESGPLYEQYF	TGCGCCAGCAGCTTGGAGTCGGGACCACTCTACGAGCAGTACTTC
TRBJ2-7	-	TRBV9	-	13	CASSVVPQGEQYF	TGTGCCAGCAGCGTCGTCCCACAGGGCGAGCAGTACTTC